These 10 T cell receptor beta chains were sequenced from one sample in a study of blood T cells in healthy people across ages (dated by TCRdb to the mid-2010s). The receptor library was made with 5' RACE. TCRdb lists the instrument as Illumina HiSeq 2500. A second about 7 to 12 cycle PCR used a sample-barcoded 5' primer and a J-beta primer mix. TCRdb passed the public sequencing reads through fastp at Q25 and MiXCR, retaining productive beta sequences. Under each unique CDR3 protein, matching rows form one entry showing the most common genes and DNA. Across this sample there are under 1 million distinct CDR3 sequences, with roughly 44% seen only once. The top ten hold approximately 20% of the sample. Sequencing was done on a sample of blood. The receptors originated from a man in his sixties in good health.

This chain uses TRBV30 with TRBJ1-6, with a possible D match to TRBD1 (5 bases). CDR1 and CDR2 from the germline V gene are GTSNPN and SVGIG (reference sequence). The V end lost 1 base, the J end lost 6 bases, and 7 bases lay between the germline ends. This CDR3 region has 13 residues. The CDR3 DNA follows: TGTGCCTGGAGTGACAGGCCTAATTCACCCCTCCACTTT. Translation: CAWSDRPNSPLHF.

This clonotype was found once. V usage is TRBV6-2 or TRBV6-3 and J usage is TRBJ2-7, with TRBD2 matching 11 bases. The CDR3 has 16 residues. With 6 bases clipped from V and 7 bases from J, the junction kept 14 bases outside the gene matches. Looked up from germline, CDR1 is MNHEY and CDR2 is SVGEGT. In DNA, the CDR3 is TGTGCCAGCAGACCCGTAGCGGGGGGGCTCGGATCTGAGCAGTACTTC. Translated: CASRPVAGGLGSEQYF.

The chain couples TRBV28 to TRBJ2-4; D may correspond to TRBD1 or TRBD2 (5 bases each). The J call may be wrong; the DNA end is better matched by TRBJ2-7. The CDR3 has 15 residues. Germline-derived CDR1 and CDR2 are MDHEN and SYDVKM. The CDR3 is CASSRANSGADEQYF. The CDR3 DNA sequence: TGTGCCAGCAGTCGAGCCAACTCCGGGGCCGACGAGCAGTACTTC.

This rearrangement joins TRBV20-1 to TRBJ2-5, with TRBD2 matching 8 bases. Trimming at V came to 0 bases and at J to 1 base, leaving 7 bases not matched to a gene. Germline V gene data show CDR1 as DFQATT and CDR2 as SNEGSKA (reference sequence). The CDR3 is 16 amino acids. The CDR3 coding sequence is TGCAGTGCTAGAGATCCAGCGGGGGCCCCCCAAGAGACCCAGTACTTC. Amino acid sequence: CSARDPAGAPQETQYF.

CDR3 residues: CSARGGDRGVQATQYF. The CDR3 DNA is TGCAGTGCTAGAGGTGGGGACAGGGGAGTGCAGGCTACGCAGTATTTT. J is TRBJ2-3 and V is TRBV20-1; TRBD1 agrees at 10 bases. V was pared by 1 base and J by 8 bases, with 12 bases of the junction left unmatched. CDR1 and CDR2 from the germline V gene are DFQATT and SNEGSKA (reference sequence). This CDR3 contains 16 residues.

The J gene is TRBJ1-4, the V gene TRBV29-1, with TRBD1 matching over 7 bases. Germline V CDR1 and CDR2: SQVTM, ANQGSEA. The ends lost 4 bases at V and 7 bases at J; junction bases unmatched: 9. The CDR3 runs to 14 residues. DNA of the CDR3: TGCAGCGTTGCCGGGACAGCAGAAGGTGAAAAACTGTTTTTT. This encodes CSVAGTAEGEKLFF.

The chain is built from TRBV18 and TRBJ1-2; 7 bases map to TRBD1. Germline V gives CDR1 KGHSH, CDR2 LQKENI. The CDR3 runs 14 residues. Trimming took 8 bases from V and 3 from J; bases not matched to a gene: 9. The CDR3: CASTIRQGDYGYTF. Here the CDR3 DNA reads TGTGCCAGCACGATAAGACAGGGTGACTATGGCTACACCTTC.

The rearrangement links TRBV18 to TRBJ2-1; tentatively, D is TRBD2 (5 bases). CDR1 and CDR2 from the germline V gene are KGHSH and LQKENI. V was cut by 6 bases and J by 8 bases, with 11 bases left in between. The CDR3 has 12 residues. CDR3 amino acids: CASSQAVDEQFF. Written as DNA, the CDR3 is TGTGCCAGCTCTCAAGCGGTGGATGAGCAGTTCTTC.

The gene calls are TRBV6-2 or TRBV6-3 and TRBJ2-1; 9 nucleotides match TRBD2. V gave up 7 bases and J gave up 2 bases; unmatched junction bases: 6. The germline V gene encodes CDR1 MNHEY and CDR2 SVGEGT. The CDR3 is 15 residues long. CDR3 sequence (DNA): TGTGCCAGCAAAAGCGGGGGGCTTACCTACAATGAGCAGTTCTTC. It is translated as CASKSGGLTYNEQFF.

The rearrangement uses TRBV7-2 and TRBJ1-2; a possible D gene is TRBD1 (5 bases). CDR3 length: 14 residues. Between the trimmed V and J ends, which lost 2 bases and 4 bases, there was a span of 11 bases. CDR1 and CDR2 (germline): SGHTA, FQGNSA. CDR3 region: CASSLQGRIYGYTF. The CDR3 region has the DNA TGTGCCAGCAGCTTACAGGGCAGGATCTATGGCTACACCTTC.